Listed here are 7 T cell receptor beta chains from one sample, sequenced in a study of T cells in Graves' hyperthyroidism and ophthalmopathy. RNA transcripts served as the template for amplifying TCR beta CDR3 regions. The HTBI primer set drove a first-round RT-PCR of the TCR CDR3. TCRdb reprocessed the multiplex PCR reads via MiXCR and lists one record per CDR3 protein. The data contain 450,000 to 700,000 distinct CDR3 sequences, roughly 50% of them singletons. The sample taken for sequencing was peripheral blood or thyroid tissue (not recorded which). The origin of the receptors is an adult woman with Graves' disease, either hyperthyroidism or ophthalmopathy (not recorded which).

There are many counts of this clonotype. The gene calls are TRBV7-8 and TRBJ1-2, with D possibly being TRBD1 (5 bases). Between the trimmed V and J ends, which lost 2 bases and 6 bases, there was a span of 19 bases. Germline-derived CDR1 and CDR2 are SGHVS and FQNEAQ. The CDR3 extends over 16 amino acids. CDR3 region: CASSLKRSGPRNGYTF. CDR3 DNA sequence: TGTGCCAGCAGCTTAAAAAGGTCAGGGCCTAGGAATGGCTACACCTTC.

The chain links TRBV29-1 to TRBJ1-2, with TRBD1 as a possible D gene (5 bases). Germline values: CDR1 SQVTM, CDR2 ANQGSEA. Trimming took 4 bases from V and 9 from J, leaving 15 bases between them. The CDR3 loop spans 12 amino acids. DNA for the CDR3: TGCAGCGTTGCGGTGGGACTAGCGAGCTACACCTTC. It is translated as CSVAVGLASYTF. The full variable domain, its missing parts supplied by reference TRBV29-1 and TRBJ1-2, is SAVISQKPSRDICQRGTSLTIQCQVDSQVTMMFWYRQQPGQSLTLIATANQGSEATYESGFVIDKFPISRPNLTFSTLTVSNMSPEDSSIYLCSVAVGLASYTFGSGTRLTVV.

This clonotype has at least ten counts. This chain connects TRBV7-9 to TRBJ2-7; 7 nucleotides agree with TRBD1. Germline V gives CDR1 SEHNR, CDR2 FQNEAQ (reference sequence). V gave up 4 bases and J gave up 5 bases; unmatched junction bases: 11. The CDR3 sequence is 15 residues long. The CDR3 sequence: CASSSSDRAGNEQYF. The CDR3 coding sequence is TGTGCCAGCAGCTCATCAGACAGGGCTGGGAACGAGCAGTACTTC.

This clonotype came up many times. The gene calls are TRBV7-3 and TRBJ2-2; 9 bases are a match to TRBD1. Germline CDR1 reads SGHTA; CDR2 reads FQGTGA. With V trimmed by 5 bases and J by 5 bases, 3 bases remained unmatched. The CDR3 has 14 amino acids. DNA for the CDR3: TGTGCCAGCAGCCCACAGGGGGCGACCGGGGAGCTGTTTTTT. Protein sequence: CASSPQGATGELFF.

The chain recombines TRBV9 with TRBJ1-6, with 8 bases that match TRBD1. The trim removed 4 bases at V and 5 bases at J, leaving 8 bases unmatched. Germline CDR1 reads SGDLS; CDR2 reads YYNGEE. CDR3 size: 16 residues. CDR3 residues: CASSPRTGPNNSPLHF. The CDR3 DNA sequence: TGTGCCAGCAGCCCGCGGACAGGGCCAAATAATTCACCCCTCCACTTT.

This clonotype was seen ten or more times. V usage is TRBV10-3 and J usage is TRBJ2-2; 8 positions match TRBD2. Germline lookup yields CDR1 ENHRY and CDR2 SYGVKD. CDR3 size: 15 residues. V trimming: 6 bases; J trimming: 1 base; junction bases outside the gene matches: 4. CDR3 in amino acids: CAIRDSGVNTGELFF. DNA of the CDR3: TGTGCCATCAGAGATAGCGGGGTGAACACCGGGGAGCTGTTTTTT.

This clonotype came up once. The gene calls are TRBV25-1 and TRBJ2-2, with unresolved D. Per germline, CDR1 MGHDK and CDR2 SYGVNS. V lost 4 bases and J lost 7, with 10 bases in between. The CDR3 runs to 13 residues. This CDR3 is CASSAPSRGELFF. The CDR3 nucleotides read TGTGCCAGCAGTGCTCCTAGTCGCGGGGAGCTGTTTTTT.